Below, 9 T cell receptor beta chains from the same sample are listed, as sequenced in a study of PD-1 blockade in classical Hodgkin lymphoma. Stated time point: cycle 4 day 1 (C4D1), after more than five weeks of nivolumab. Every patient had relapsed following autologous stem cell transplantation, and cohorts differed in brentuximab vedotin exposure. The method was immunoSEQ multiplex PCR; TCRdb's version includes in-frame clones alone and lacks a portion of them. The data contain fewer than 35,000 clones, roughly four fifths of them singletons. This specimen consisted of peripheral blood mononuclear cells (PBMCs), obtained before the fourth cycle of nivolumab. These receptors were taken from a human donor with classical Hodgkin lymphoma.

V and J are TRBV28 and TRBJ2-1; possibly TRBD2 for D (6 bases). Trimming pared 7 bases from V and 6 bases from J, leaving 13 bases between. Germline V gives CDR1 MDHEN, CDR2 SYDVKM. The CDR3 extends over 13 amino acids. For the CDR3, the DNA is TGTGCCAGCATAACCGGGAGTGCCAATGAGCAGTTCTTC. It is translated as CASITGSANEQFF.

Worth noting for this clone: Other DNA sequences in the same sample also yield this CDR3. The CDR3 here is CASSIVLNTEAFF. For the CDR3, the DNA is TGTGCCAGTAGTATCGTCCTGAACACTGAAGCTTTCTTT. The rearrangement uses TRBV19 and TRBJ1-1, with D hard to call. The V and J ends lost 3 bases and 0 bases respectively, with 5 bases between them. Germline CDR1 is LNHDA and CDR2 is SQIVND (reference sequence). The CDR3 contains 13 residues.

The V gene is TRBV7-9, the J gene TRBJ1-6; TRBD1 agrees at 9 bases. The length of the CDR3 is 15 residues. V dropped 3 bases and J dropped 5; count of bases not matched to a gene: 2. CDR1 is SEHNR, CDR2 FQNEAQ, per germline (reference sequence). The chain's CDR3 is CASSFWTGDNSPLHF. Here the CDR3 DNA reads TGTGCCAGCAGCTTTTGGACAGGGGATAATTCACCCCTCCACTTT.

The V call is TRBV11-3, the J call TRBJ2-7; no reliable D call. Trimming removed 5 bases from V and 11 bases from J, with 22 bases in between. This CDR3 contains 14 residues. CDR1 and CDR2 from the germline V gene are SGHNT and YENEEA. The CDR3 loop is CASSIAGAPVSEYV. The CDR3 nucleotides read TGTGCCAGCAGCATAGCAGGCGCGCCGGTGAGCGAGTACGTC.

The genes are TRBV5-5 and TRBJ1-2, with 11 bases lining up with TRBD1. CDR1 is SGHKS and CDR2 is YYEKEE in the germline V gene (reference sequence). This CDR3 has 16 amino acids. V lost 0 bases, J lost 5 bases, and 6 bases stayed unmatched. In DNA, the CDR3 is TGTGCCAGCAGCTTGGCCGGACAGGGGGCAGAATATGGCTACACCTTC. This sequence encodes CASSLAGQGAEYGYTF.

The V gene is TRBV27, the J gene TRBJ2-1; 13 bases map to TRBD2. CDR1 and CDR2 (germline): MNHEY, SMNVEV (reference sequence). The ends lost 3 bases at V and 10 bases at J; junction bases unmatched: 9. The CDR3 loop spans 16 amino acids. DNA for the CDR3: TGTGCCAGCAGTTTCTTACTAGCGGGAGGGCTGGGCGAGCAGTTCTTC. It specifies CASSFLLAGGLGEQFF.

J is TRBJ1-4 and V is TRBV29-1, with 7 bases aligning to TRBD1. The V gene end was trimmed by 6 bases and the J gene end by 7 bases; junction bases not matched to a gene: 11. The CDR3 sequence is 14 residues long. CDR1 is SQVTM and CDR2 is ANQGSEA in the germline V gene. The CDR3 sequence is CSVSLTGWREKLFF. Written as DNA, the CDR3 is TGCAGCGTGAGCCTGACAGGGTGGCGTGAAAAACTGTTTTTT. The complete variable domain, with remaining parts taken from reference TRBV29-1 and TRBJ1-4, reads SAVISQKPSRDICQRGTSLTIQCQVDSQVTMMFWYRQQPGQSLTLIATANQGSEATYESGFVIDKFPISRPNLTFSTLTVSNMSPEDSSIYLCSVSLTGWREKLFFGSGTQLSVL.

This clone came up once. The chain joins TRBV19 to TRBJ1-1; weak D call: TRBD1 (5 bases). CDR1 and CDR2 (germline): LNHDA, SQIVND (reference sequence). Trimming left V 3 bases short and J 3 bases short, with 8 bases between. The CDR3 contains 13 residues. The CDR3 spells CASSMGQYTEAFF. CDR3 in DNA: TGTGCCAGTAGTATGGGGCAGTACACTGAAGCTTTCTTT.

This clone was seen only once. The DNA of the CDR3 is TGCGCCAGCAGCCAAGAGAGGACAGTGGCCTTGAACACTGAAGCTTTCTTT. As protein: CASSQERTVALNTEAFF. The chain couples TRBV4-1 to TRBJ1-1; D may be TRBD1 (6 bases). CDR3 length equals 17 residues. Germline values: CDR1 MGHRA, CDR2 YSYEKL. V was clipped by 0 bases and J by 0 bases, with 14 bases between them.